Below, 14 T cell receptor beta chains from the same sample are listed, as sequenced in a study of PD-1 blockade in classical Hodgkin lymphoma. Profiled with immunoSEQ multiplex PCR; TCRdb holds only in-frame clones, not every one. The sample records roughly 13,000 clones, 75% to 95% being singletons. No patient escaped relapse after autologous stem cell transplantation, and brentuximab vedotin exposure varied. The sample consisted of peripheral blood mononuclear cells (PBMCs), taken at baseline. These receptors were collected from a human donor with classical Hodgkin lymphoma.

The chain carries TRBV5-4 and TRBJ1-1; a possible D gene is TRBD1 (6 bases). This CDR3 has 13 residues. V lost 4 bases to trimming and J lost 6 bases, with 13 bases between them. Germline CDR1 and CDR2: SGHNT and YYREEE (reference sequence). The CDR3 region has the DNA TGTGCCAGCAGCGTGGGGGCGCTTCCTGAAGCTTTCTTT. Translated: CASSVGALPEAFF. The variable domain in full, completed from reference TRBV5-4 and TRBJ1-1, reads ETGVTQSPTHLIKTRGQQVTLRCSSQSGHNTVSWYQQALGQGPQFIFQYYREEENGRGNFPPRFSGLQFPNYSSELNVNALELDDSALYLCASSVGALPEAFFGQGTRLTVV.

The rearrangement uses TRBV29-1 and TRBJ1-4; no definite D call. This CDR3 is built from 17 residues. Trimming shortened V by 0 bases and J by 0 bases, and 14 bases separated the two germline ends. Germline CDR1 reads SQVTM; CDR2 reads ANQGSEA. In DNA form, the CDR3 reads TGCAGCGTTGAAGATCCGGCCAGAATCTCAACTAATGAAAAACTGTTTTTT. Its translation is CSVEDPARISTNEKLFF.

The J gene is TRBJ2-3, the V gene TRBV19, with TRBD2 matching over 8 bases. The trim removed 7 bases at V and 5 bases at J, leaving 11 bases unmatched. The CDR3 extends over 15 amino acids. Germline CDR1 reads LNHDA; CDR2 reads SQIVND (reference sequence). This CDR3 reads CASNLGGGPGDTQYF. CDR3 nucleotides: TGTGCCAGTAATTTGGGCGGGGGGCCCGGAGATACGCAGTATTTT.

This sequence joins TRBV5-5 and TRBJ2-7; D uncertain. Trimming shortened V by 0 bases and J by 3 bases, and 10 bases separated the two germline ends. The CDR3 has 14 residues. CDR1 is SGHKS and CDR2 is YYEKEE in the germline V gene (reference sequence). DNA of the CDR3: TGTGCCAGCAGCTTGGCTGGCCTGCGCTACGAGCAGTACTTC. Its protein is CASSLAGLRYEQYF.

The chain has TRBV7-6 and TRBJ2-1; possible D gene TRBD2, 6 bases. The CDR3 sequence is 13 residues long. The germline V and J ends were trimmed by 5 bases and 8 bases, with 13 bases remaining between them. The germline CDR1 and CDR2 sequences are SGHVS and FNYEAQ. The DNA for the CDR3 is TGTGCCAGCAGCCCGGGACTTGATGATGAGCAGTTCTTC. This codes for CASSPGLDDEQFF.

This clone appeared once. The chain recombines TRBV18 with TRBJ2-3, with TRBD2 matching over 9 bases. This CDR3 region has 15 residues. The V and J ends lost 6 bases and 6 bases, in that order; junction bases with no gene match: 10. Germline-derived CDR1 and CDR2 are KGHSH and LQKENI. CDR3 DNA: TGTGCCAGCTCCCTTCGACTAGCGGCGGCTGATACGCAGTATTTT. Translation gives CASSLRLAAADTQYF.

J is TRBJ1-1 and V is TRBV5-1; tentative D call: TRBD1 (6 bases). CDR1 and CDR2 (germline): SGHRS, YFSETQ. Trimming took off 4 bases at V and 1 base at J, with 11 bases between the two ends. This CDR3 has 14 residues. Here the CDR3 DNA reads TGCGCCAGCAGCACGCAAGGGGGGAACACTGAAGCTTTCTTT. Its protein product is CASSTQGGNTEAFF.

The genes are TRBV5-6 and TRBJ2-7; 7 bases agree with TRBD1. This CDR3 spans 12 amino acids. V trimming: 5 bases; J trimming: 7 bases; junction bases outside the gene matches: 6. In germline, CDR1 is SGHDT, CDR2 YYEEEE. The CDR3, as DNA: TGTGCCAGCAGAAGACAGGGTAGGGAGCAGTACTTC. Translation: CASRRQGREQYF.

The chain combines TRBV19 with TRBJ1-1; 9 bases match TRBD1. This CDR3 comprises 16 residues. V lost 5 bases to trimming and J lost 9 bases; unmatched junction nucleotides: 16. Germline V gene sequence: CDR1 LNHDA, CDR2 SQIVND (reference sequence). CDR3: CASSGTYRDRDRKAFF. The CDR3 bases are TGTGCCAGTAGTGGTACCTACCGGGACAGGGATAGAAAAGCTTTCTTT. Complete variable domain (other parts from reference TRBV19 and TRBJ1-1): DGGITQSPKYLFRKEGQNVTLSCEQNLNHDAMYWYRQDPGQGLRLIYYSQIVNDFQKGDIAEGYSVSREKKESFPLTVTSAQKNPTAFYLCASSGTYRDRDRKAFFGQGTRLTVV.

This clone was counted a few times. Here the CDR3 reads CASRQSGTVYEQYF. In nucleotides, the CDR3 is TGTGCCAGCAGACAATCCGGGACAGTCTACGAGCAGTACTTC. The V and J genes are TRBV27 and TRBJ2-7; 7 nucleotides agree with TRBD1. CDR1 and CDR2 (germline): MNHEY, SMNVEV (reference sequence). With V trimmed by 6 bases and J by 3 bases, 8 bases remained unmatched. The CDR3 covers 14 residues.

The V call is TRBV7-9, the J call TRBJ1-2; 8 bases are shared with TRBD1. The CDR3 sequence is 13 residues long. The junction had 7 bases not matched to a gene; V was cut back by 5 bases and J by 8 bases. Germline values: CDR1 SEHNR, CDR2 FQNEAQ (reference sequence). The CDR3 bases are TGTGCCAGCAGCCTCAGGGGGCGCGAGGGCTACACCTTC. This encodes CASSLRGREGYTF.

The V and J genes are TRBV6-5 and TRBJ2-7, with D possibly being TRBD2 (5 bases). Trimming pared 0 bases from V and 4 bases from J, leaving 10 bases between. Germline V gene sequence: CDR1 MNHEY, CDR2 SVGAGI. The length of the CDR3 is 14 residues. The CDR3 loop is CASSYSRETYEQYF. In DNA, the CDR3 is TGTGCCAGCAGTTACTCGAGGGAAACTTACGAGCAGTACTTC.

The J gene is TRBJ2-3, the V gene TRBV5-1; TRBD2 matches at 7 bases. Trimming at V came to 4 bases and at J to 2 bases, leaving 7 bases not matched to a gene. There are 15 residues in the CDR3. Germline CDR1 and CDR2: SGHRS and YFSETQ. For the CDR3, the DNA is TGCGCCAGCAGCCCCAGCGGGGAACCCACAGATACGCAGTATTTT. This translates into CASSPSGEPTDTQYF. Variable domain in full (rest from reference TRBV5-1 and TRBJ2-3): KAGVTQTPRYLIKTRGQQVTLSCSPISGHRSVSWYQQTPGQGLQFLFEYFSETQRNKGNFPGRFSGRQFSNSRSEMNVSTLELGDSALYLCASSPSGEPTDTQYFGPGTRLTVL.

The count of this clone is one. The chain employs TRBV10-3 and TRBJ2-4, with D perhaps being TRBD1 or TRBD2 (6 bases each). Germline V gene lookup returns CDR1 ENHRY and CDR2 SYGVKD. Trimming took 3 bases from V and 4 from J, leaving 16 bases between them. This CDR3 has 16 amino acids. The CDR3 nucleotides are TGTGCCATCAGTGACCCGGGGGCTTCAAAAAAAAACATTCAGTACTTC. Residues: CAISDPGASKKNIQYF.